This T cell receptor beta chain originates from a study of control samples from healthy donors and cancer patients. Assay: immunoSEQ multiplex PCR; the TCRdb copy retains only in-frame clones and omits some. The sample yields some 30,000 clones, roughly nine tenths seen once. CDR3 length equals 13 residues. The J segment lost 6 bases and the V segment lost 7 bases, leaving 4 bases of the junction unmatched. The genes are TRBV12-3 or TRBV12-4 and TRBJ1-5; 9 positions match TRBD1. The receptor's source is a female donor with melanoma. Material for sequencing was formalin-fixed, paraffin-embedded tissue. The CDR3 region is CASTLTGGQPQHF. The CDR3 nucleotides are TGTGCCAGCACTCTGACAGGGGGTCAGCCCCAGCATTTT.